The clone carrying this TCR beta chain was observed a few times. What it binds is not known. Time point in this sample: newly diagnosed GD, antithyroid drugs for less than 3 months. From RNA extracted from PBMCs, the TCR library was made. The data belong to a study of regulatory T cells in long-lasting Graves disease. To make TCR beta libraries, researchers used iRepertoire HTBI primers and Arm-PCR of CDR3 regions. TCRdb re-analysed the multiplex PCR reads in MiXCR, keeping a single row per CDR3 protein. This table holds 350,000 to 450,000 distinct CDR3 sequences, 15% found once. Study-wide results and caveats: Newly diagnosed Graves' patients exceeded persistent ones in TCR diversity.

These data are also associated with another study on T cells in Graves' hyperthyroidism and ophthalmopathy.

Specimen: peripheral blood mononuclear cells (PBMCs), collected at new diagnosis, from a patient treated with antithyroid drugs. The receptor was isolated from a woman aged 40 to 50 with Graves disease.

This CDR3 reads CASSRDTDTGELFF. The CDR3 region has the DNA TGTGCCAGCTCCCGGGACACAGACACCGGGGAGCTGTTTTTT. The J gene is TRBJ2-2, the V gene TRBV6-2 or TRBV6-3; possibly TRBD1 for D (6 bases). The CDR3 is 14 amino acids. Trimming stripped 8 bases from V and 3 bases from J, with 13 bases between. CDR1 is MNHEY, CDR2 SVGEGT, per germline.